This TCR beta chain came from a study of CD8 T cells in Susac syndrome. Study findings and constraints: The study recognized that its TCR sequencing and HLA analysis covered a relatively small number of individuals. In Susac patients, clonal expansion was not detected in CD4+ cells.

The RNA, roughly 0.5 to 1 ug, was put through reverse transcription using random hexamers. In TCRdb, the immunoSEQ multiplex PCR reads were re-called with MiXCR into one record per CDR3 protein. Among some 240,000 distinct CDR3 sequences listed, almost 97% were seen once. TEMRA cells were FACS-enriched, unlike CD8+ and CD4+ T cells, which were negatively isolated. Worth noting for this clonotype: Its antigen remains unidentified. At one end, the junction sequence differs from germline, possibly due to a read error.

The CDR3 is 14 residues long. From germline, CDR1 is SSHAT and CDR2 FNYEAQ (reference sequence). This clonotype was obtained from a human donor with Susac syndrome. The gene calls are TRBV7-7 and TRBJ2-1; D is unclear. Sequenced: CD4+ T cells from PBMCs. CDR3 region: CASSSRISYNEQFF. The CDR3 region has the DNA TGTGCTAGCAGCTCTAGAATCTCCTACAATGAGCAGTTCTTC.